Listed here is a single T cell receptor (beta chain). As yet, its antigen is unknown. The data were produced by immunoSEQ multiplex PCR, yet TCRdb's version contains in-frame clones alone and is incomplete. This table holds 100,000 or so clones, roughly 87% found once. This sample stems from a study of T cell responses to AZD1222 COVID-19 vaccine. Study summary: Second-dose recipients at about 4 or about 12 weeks were treated as one pooled group. Overall study results and limits: Most donors were white British, females outnumbered males, and clonal diversity was possibly underestimated. Nearly half of spike-specific TCRs reportedly target unmutated variant regions. Sampled repertoires all dated from after the peak T cell response.

Germline CDR1 is MNHNS and CDR2 is SASEGT. The junction had 12 bases not matched to a gene; V was cut back by 0 bases and J by 7 bases. The CDR3 spans 17 residues. The specimen was peripheral blood, collected on day 0 of AZD1222 vaccination. The chain carries TRBV6-1 and TRBJ2-1, with 7 bases aligning to TRBD2. The receptor was isolated from an adult in good health. The chain's CDR3 is CASSEASWLARGNEQFF. The CDR3 DNA reads as TGTGCCAGCAGTGAAGCCTCTTGGCTAGCGCGGGGGAATGAGCAGTTCTTC.